This TCR beta chain comes out of a study of T cells in Graves' hyperthyroidism and ophthalmopathy. Across the whole study: Any treatment followed the collection of peripheral blood at initial diagnosis.

The CDR3 covers 17 residues. Germline V CDR1 and CDR2: KGHSH, LQKENI. V was trimmed by 8 bases and J by 0 bases, leaving 22 bases between them. Researchers took RNA transcripts and amplified the TCR beta CDR3 regions from them. A set of HTBI primers served as the primers for a first-round RT-PCR of the TCR CDR3. TCRdb independently ran MiXCR on the multiplex PCR reads; one entry per CDR3 protein. Here the sample spans about 200,000 distinct CDR3 sequences, about a sixth being singletons. For Graves' hyperthyroidism to be stable, ophthalmopathy could not progress within 18 months. This clonotype was recorded a few times. Its antigen is undetermined. The study's findings and limits: Before onset, ophthalmopathy was predicted by the model a median about 6.2 months earlier.

Source material: blood. This receptor was identified in a woman between 45 and 60 years old with Graves' hyperthyroidism. This chain links TRBV18 with TRBJ1-2; no definite D call. CDR3 in amino acids: CASTSYTRGPTNYGYTF. CDR3 DNA: TGTGCCAGCACATCCTACACCCGCGGACCAACTAACTATGGCTACACCTTC.